This TCR beta chain originates from a study of neurological immune-mediated disorders. Study results and caveats: None of the CDR3 amino acid sequences found in expanded clones was shared across subjects. This suggests that the TCR-beta repertoires were private in all groups. Any association between clinical or MRI features and the multiple sclerosis repertoire cluster was absent.

TCRdb recomputed calls from the 5' RACE reads with MiXCR, one row per CDR3 protein. The data contain 45,000 to 60,000 distinct CDR3 sequences, more than 3% of them singletons. V was trimmed by 3 bases and J by 2 bases, leaving 4 bases between them. Per the germline V gene, CDR1 is SQVTM and CDR2 is ANQGSEA. The length of the CDR3 is 11 residues. This clonotype was detected ten times or more. Its antigen is currently unknown. This rearrangement joins TRBV29-1 to TRBJ1-1; D remains ambiguous. The specimen was PBMCs. This TCR derives from a man aged 30 to 39 with multiple sclerosis. This chain's CDR3 is CSVETNTEAFF. The CDR3 DNA follows: TGCAGCGTTGAGACAAACACTGAAGCTTTCTTT. The variable domain in full, with the rest retrieved from reference TRBV29-1 and TRBJ1-1, is SAVISQKPSRDICQRGTSLTIQCQVDSQVTMMFWYRQQPGQSLTLIATANQGSEATYESGFVIDKFPISRPNLTFSTLTVSNMSPEDSSIYLCSVETNTEAFFGQGTRLTVV.